This T cell receptor beta chain was retrieved from a study of T cell responses to AZD1222 COVID-19 vaccine. Repertoires were generated with immunoSEQ multiplex PCR, while TCRdb's copy carries only in-frame clones and drops some. The sample has under 200,000 clones, roughly 93% seen once. The CDR3 loop spans 12 amino acids. CDR1 MDHEN and CDR2 SYDVKM come from the germline V gene. Trimming left V 2 bases short and J 2 bases short, with 3 bases between. This clone has just a few counts. Distinct nucleotide sequences in the sample also encode this CDR3. The TCR was taken from an adult in good health. Sequencing used peripheral blood, obtained on day 0 of AZD1222 vaccination. The chain couples TRBV28 to TRBJ1-2; D unclear. The CDR3 spells CASSLRNYGYTF. The CDR3 bases are TGTGCCAGCAGTTTACGAAACTATGGCTACACCTTC.